This T cell receptor (beta chain) was sequenced during a study of cytomegalovirus exposure and HLA in healthy donors. Notes on the study in general: Reported results showed that the classifier diagnosed cytomegalovirus status with high specificity and sensitivity. Within an earlier analysis, most TCR beta V segments proved productive either about 87% or about 30% of the time. A link between a missense DCLRE1C variant and TCR beta V- and J-gene trimming emerged from a later analysis.

About this clone itself: Its antigen is unknown.

The CDR3 length is 14 residues. Losses at the gene ends were 1 base for V and 0 bases for J; bases not matched to a gene: 1. Germline-derived CDR1 and CDR2 are GTSNPN and SVGIG (reference sequence). In the PCR, 60 Vbeta and 13 Jbeta primers were used. Original analysis: Per a later analysis, the number of unique TCR beta chains was around 80 million, of which some 9.9 million were shared. The assay was immunoSEQ multiplex PCR, and TCRdb's table has in-frame clones only and misses some. The DNA was the basis for D and trimming; V, J and clone size are from that table. The table shows approximately 160,000 clones, with approximately 80% occurring only once.

This sequence was found in a woman aged 25-40 years in good health and CMV-seronegative. V gene TRBV30 combines with J gene TRBJ2-5, with 8 bases fitting TRBD1. Sequenced input: PBMCs. The CDR3 region is CAWSGDRYQETQYF. In DNA form, the CDR3 reads TGTGCCTGGAGTGGGGACAGGTACCAAGAGACCCAGTACTTC.